Listed here is a single TCR beta chain. The antigen is unknown. The germline V gene encodes CDR1 SEHNR and CDR2 FQNEAQ (reference sequence). The germline V and J ends were trimmed by 1 base and 2 bases, with 6 bases remaining between them. This CDR3 is built from 14 residues. Stated time point: baseline, week 1 (first vaccination visit). Treatment given: pre-vaccination baseline after standard-of-care therapy. Tumors from donors were new WHO grade 3 or 4 IDH1-mutant astrocytomas with ATRX loss. This sample was included in a study of a mutant IDH1 vaccine in newly diagnosed glioma. About the study: Averaging about 37 years of age, treated patients were around 60% male and roughly 38% female. Previous treatment comprised radiotherapy, temozolomide, or both, mostly both.

The assay was immunoSEQ multiplex PCR, and TCRdb's table has in-frame clones only and misses some. The table includes 85,000 to 100,000 clones, around 90% detected once. Whole-study results and caveats: Overall, more than 85% of patients had vaccine-induced immune responses.

The gene calls are TRBV7-9 and TRBJ1-3; D gene ambiguous. The sample consisted of PBMCs, taken from a glioma patient treated with radiotherapy, temozolomide or both. The source is a woman aged 50 to 60 with glioma. CDR3 nucleotides: TGTGCCAGCAGCTTAGGAGTTACTGGAAACACCATATATTTT. Residues: CASSLGVTGNTIYF.